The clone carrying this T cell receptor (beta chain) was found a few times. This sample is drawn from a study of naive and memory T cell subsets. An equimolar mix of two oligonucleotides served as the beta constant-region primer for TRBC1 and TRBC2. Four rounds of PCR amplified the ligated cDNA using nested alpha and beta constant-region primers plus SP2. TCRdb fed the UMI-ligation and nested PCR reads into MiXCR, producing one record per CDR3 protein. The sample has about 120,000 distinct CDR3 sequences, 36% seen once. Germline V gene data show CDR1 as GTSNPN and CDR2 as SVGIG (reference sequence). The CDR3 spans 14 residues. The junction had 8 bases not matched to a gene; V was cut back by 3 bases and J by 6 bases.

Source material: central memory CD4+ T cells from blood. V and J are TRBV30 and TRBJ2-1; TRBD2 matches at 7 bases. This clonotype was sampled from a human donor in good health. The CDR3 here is CAWRSAGVSNEQFF. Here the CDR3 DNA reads TGTGCCTGGAGATCGGCGGGAGTAAGCAATGAGCAGTTCTTC.